The entry below describes one TCR beta chain. Original methodology: Reference gene primer amplification yielded estimated nucleated cell counts. Here immunoSEQ multiplex PCR was the method, and the copy in TCRdb shows in-frame clones only, minus some. V, J and clone size derive from that table, while D and trimming were established from the DNA sequence. There are 250,000 to 300,000 clones in the sample; 85% to 90% occur only once, and 1.9% lies in the top ten. Study members were between 18 and 89 years old and lived in some 26 US regions. Cohort allocation depended upon clinical history that participants reported. The sample belongs to a study of blood T cell repertoires in COVID-19. Study summary: Sample material is recorded as cDNA or gDNA derived from T cells, B-cell-depleted T cells, or PBMCs.

Germline CDR1 is SGHTA and CDR2 is FQGTGA. The CDR3 is 14 residues long. The germline V and J ends were trimmed by 5 bases and 2 bases, with 11 bases remaining between them. The sample consisted of PBMCs or T cells enriched from blood (not recorded which). The chain recombines TRBV7-3 with TRBJ2-3; D not certain. This sequence originates from a woman aged 60 to 75 who had recovered from COVID-19. CDR3 sequence reads: CASSPMASTDTQYF. DNA of the CDR3: TGTGCCAGCAGCCCCATGGCCTCCACAGATACGCAGTATTTT. Using reference TRBV7-3 and TRBJ2-3 for the parts outside the CDR3, the full variable domain is GAGVSQTPSNKVTEKGKYVELRCDPISGHTALYWYRQSLGQGPEFLIYFQGTGAADDSGLPNDRFFAVRPEGSVSTLKIQRTERGDSAVYLCASSPMASTDTQYFGPGTRLTVL.